A selection of T cell receptor beta chains follows, all from one sample in a study of shared clonotypes between healthy human individuals. Profiled with immunoSEQ multiplex PCR; TCRdb holds only in-frame clones, not every one. In the table there are about 490,000 clones, around 80% of which are singletons. Sequenced input: PBMCs. These receptors were obtained from a woman in her thirties or forties in good health. Some clones in this sample may be carry-over from other donors' samples. The CDR3 runs from the conserved cysteine through the conserved F or W. Fields, in order: D gene, clone size, V gene, J gene, CDR3 protein, CDR3 DNA. A D gene is named only where the DNA matches it firmly. Size values are once, few and many counts, or a class for expanded clones, and some rows have none.

D: -
size: few
V: TRBV28
J: TRBJ2-2
CDR3: CASTIFAGELFF
DNA: TGTGCCAGCACCATCTTCGCCGGGGAGCTGTTTTTT

D: -
size: -
V: TRBV10-3
J: TRBJ2-7
CDR3: CAISDPQGGRVSEQYF
DNA: TGTGCCATCAGTGATCCGCAGGGCGGCCGTGTCTCCGAGCAGTACTTC

D: -
size: -
V: TRBV7-8
J: TRBJ1-5
CDR3: CASSFGLVQPQHF
DNA: TGTGCCAGCAGCTTCGGGCTAGTACAGCCCCAGCATTTT

D: -
size: -
V: TRBV6-1
J: TRBJ1-4
CDR3: CASSRGAQTNEKLFF
DNA: TGTGCCAGCAGTAGGGGGGCGCAAACTAATGAAAAACTGTTTTTT

D: -
size: -
V: TRBV5-1
J: TRBJ1-5
CDR3: CASSLGPGNQPQHF
DNA: TGCGCCAGCAGCTTAGGGCCGGGGAATCAGCCCCAGCATTTT

D: TRBD1
size: -
V: TRBV28
J: TRBJ2-7
CDR3: CASSRDRDLYEQYF
DNA: TGTGCCAGCAGCCGGGACAGGGACCTCTACGAGCAGTACTTC

D: -
size: few
V: TRBV20-1
J: TRBJ1-2
CDR3: CSARDPDGYTF
DNA: TGCAGTGCTAGAGATCCAGACGGCTACACCTTC

D: TRBD1
size: -
V: TRBV30
J: TRBJ1-6
CDR3: CAWSRDRTGSPLHF
DNA: TGTGCCTGGAGTCGGGACAGGACAGGGTCACCCCTCCACTTT

D: TRBD2
size: -
V: TRBV5-1
J: TRBJ2-1
CDR3: CASSFSSGSYNEQFF
DNA: TGCGCCAGCAGCTTCTCTAGCGGCTCCTACAATGAGCAGTTCTTC

D: -
size: -
V: TRBV4-3
J: TRBJ2-7
CDR3: CASSHLGVNEQYF
DNA: TGCGCCAGCAGCCACCTCGGGGTAAACGAGCAGTACTTC

D: TRBD2
size: -
V: TRBV23-1
J: TRBJ2-7
CDR3: CASSQSRCAGVGDSYEQYF
DNA: TGCGCCAGCAGTCAATCGAGGTGCGCGGGAGTTGGGGATTCCTACGAGCAGTACTTC

D: -
size: -
V: TRBV7-2
J: TRBJ1-5
CDR3: CASSLVSGGNQPQHF
DNA: TGTGCCAGCAGCTTAGTGTCAGGGGGCAATCAGCCCCAGCATTTT

D: -
size: -
V: TRBV29-1
J: TRBJ1-2
CDR3: CSVGGRNYTF
DNA: TGCAGCGTTGGTGGCAGGAACTACACCTTC

D: TRBD1
size: -
V: TRBV15
J: TRBJ2-7
CDR3: CATSLGQGSYEQYF
DNA: TGTGCCACCAGCCTAGGACAGGGCTCCTACGAGCAGTACTTC

D: -
size: few
V: TRBV4-1
J: TRBJ1-1
CDR3: CASSQWAMNTEAFF
DNA: TGCGCCAGCAGCCAATGGGCCATGAACACTGAAGCTTTCTTT

D: -
size: few
V: TRBV11-2
J: TRBJ2-5
CDR3: CASSLGGGGEIETQYF
DNA: TGTGCCAGCAGCTTAGGAGGAGGGGGGGAGATTGAGACCCAGTACTTC

D: -
size: many
V: TRBV28
J: TRBJ1-2
CDR3: CASSFYGGLDGYTF
DNA: TGTGCCAGCAGTTTTTATGGGGGGCTTGACGGCTACACCTTC

D: -
size: -
V: TRBV5-6
J: TRBJ2-1
CDR3: CASSRTDGYEQFF
DNA: TGTGCCAGCAGCCGAACAGACGGGTATGAGCAGTTCTTC

D: -
size: -
V: TRBV5-4
J: TRBJ2-7
CDR3: CASSLGAPTYEQYF
DNA: TGTGCCAGCAGCTTGGGGGCCCCGACCTACGAGCAGTACTTC

D: -
size: -
V: TRBV28
J: TRBJ1-1
CDR3: CASSTMRGGTEAFF
DNA: TGTGCCAGCAGCACTATGAGAGGAGGGACTGAAGCTTTCTTT

D: -
size: few
V: TRBV7-9
J: TRBJ1-1
CDR3: CASSLAGRYTEAFF
DNA: TGTGCCAGCAGCTTAGCGGGGAGATACACTGAAGCTTTCTTT

D: -
size: -
V: TRBV19
J: TRBJ2-4
CDR3: CATKTGSLAKNIQYF
DNA: TGTGCCACTAAAACAGGGTCATTAGCCAAAAACATTCAGTACTTC

D: -
size: once
V: TRBV5-6
J: TRBJ2-7
CDR3: CASSDSGRTYEQYF
DNA: TGTGCCAGCAGCGATTCCGGGAGAACCTACGAGCAGTACTTC

D: -
size: -
V: TRBV7-8
J: TRBJ1-4
CDR3: CASSLAMAGEGSVEKLFF
DNA: TGTGCCAGCAGCTTAGCGATGGCAGGCGAGGGGTCTGTAGAAAAACTGTTTTTT

D: TRBD2
size: -
V: TRBV19
J: TRBJ2-1
CDR3: CASSPLAGSSYNEQFF
DNA: TGTGCCAGTAGTCCCCTAGCGGGAAGCTCCTACAATGAGCAGTTCTTC

D: -
size: -
V: TRBV18
J: TRBJ1-2
CDR3: CASSPNRENYGYTF
DNA: TGTGCCAGCTCACCCAACAGAGAAAACTATGGCTACACCTTC

D: TRBD2
size: few
V: TRBV7-3
J: TRBJ2-1
CDR3: CASSPIAGSYNEQFF
DNA: TGTGCCAGCAGCCCAATAGCGGGGTCCTACAATGAGCAGTTCTTC

D: -
size: -
V: TRBV19
J: TRBJ1-1
CDR3: CASSIGLGDTEAFF
DNA: TGTGCCAGTAGTATTGGGCTGGGTGACACTGAAGCTTTCTTT

D: TRBD2
size: -
V: TRBV6-6
J: TRBJ2-3
CDR3: CASRRLAGSRDTQYF
DNA: TGTGCCAGCAGGAGACTAGCGGGGAGCCGAGATACGCAGTATTTT

D: TRBD1
size: -
V: TRBV18
J: TRBJ1-1
CDR3: CASSPGTGRNTEAFF
DNA: TGTGCCAGCTCACCGGGGACAGGGCGGAACACTGAAGCTTTCTTT

D: -
size: -
V: TRBV30
J: TRBJ2-7
CDR3: CAAPGPSSYEQYF
DNA: TGTGCCGCACCGGGACCTAGCTCCTACGAGCAGTACTTC

D: -
size: -
V: TRBV7-6
J: TRBJ2-1
CDR3: CASSRGHEQFF
DNA: TGTGCCAGCAGCCGGGGACATGAGCAGTTCTTC

D: -
size: -
V: TRBV9
J: TRBJ1-2
CDR3: CASSVDPIPWYGYTF
DNA: TGTGCCAGCAGCGTAGATCCCATCCCTTGGTATGGCTACACCTTC

D: -
size: -
V: TRBV14
J: TRBJ1-2
CDR3: CASSRTGRQVSNYGYTF
DNA: TGTGCCAGCAGCCGGACCGGTAGACAGGTCTCTAACTATGGCTACACCTTC

D: -
size: -
V: TRBV28
J: TRBJ1-1
CDR3: CASSGGFKMNTEAFF
DNA: TGTGCCAGCAGTGGGGGATTTAAGATGAACACTGAAGCTTTCTTT

D: -
size: -
V: TRBV27
J: TRBJ1-5
CDR3: CASSSGRDLFQPQHF
DNA: TGTGCCAGCAGTTCCGGACGGGACCTCTTTCAGCCCCAGCATTTT

D: -
size: -
V: TRBV6-1
J: TRBJ1-5
CDR3: CASSAQGTYSNQPQHF
DNA: TGTGCCAGCAGTGCCCAGGGGACCTATAGCAATCAGCCCCAGCATTTT

D: -
size: -
V: TRBV4-1
J: TRBJ2-3
CDR3: CASSQDTRRTDTQYF
DNA: TGCGCCAGCAGCCAAGATACGAGGCGCACAGATACGCAGTATTTT

D: -
size: -
V: TRBV7-2
J: TRBJ1-1
CDR3: CASSLPLGGAEAFF
DNA: TGTGCCAGCAGCTTGCCCCTCGGAGGGGCTGAAGCTTTCTTT

D: TRBD1
size: -
V: TRBV18
J: TRBJ2-7
CDR3: CASSLGQEPYEQYF
DNA: TGTGCCAGCTCCCTCGGACAGGAGCCCTACGAGCAGTACTTC

D: TRBD2
size: -
V: TRBV28
J: TRBJ2-1
CDR3: CASKGSSGRAKGSYNEQFF
DNA: TGTGCCAGCAAAGGTTCTAGCGGGAGGGCCAAGGGCTCCTACAATGAGCAGTTCTTC

D: -
size: once
V: TRBV5-4
J: TRBJ2-1
CDR3: CASSLSVPPHEQFF
DNA: TGTGCCAGCAGCTTGAGCGTCCCGCCCCATGAGCAGTTCTTC